This paragraph covers one TCR beta chain sequence. Its antigen remains unidentified. UMI labels and 5' RACE were used to prepare the TRB cDNA libraries. TCRdb re-called the 5' RACE reads, yielding one record per CDR3 amino acid sequence without DNA. Listed are 130,000 or so distinct CDR3 sequences; approximately 0.46% falls within the top ten. Naive CD8+ T cells carried a CD45RO-CCR7+CD27+CD95- phenotype. These data originate in a study of CXCR3-negative and CXCR3-positive naive CD8 T cells. Germline V gene lookup returns CDR1 SEHNR and CDR2 FQNEAQ (reference sequence). The CDR3 loop spans 15 amino acids. Study-wide results and caveats: Cryopreserved cells partially lost CXCR3 expression, and fresh PBMCs were used in most assays. Similar TRBV-TRBJ usage characterized naive CXCR3-negative and CXCR3-positive cells; memory cells differed. CXCR3-positive naive cells carried more hydrophobic TRB CDR3s than CXCR3-negative ones.

The chain uses TRBV7-9 and TRBJ2-1; as DNA is missing, the TRBD2 call by TCRdb cannot be tested. The source is a human donor in good health. Some clones in this sample may be carry-over from other donors' samples. The sample taken for sequencing was naive CXCR3- CD8+ T cells from blood. Subset defined: CD45RO-CCR7+CD27+CD95- naive CD8+ T cells lacking CXCR3 (TNR3-). The CDR3 loop is CASSLRTSGSNEQFF.